These 30 T cell receptor beta chains share one sample of origin, sequenced in a study of CD8+CD57+ T cells in acquired aplastic anemia. TCR beta VDJ and CDR3 profiles were obtained from a genomic DNA template. MiXCR, applied by TCRdb to the reads, yields one record per CDR3 protein. The sample has around 130,000 distinct CDR3 sequences; 48% are singletons. The sequenced material came from sorted CD4+, CD8+, or CD8+CD57+ T cells (not recorded which) from PBMCs. These receptors originate from a human donor in good health, serving as a control.

This rearrangement joins TRBV19 to TRBJ1-1; D is ambiguous. The CDR3 covers 14 residues. Germline loops: CDR1 LNHDA, CDR2 SQIVND (reference sequence). V lost 3 bases, J lost 4 bases, and 12 bases lay in between. The CDR3 nucleotides are TGTGCCAGTAGTATCAGCAGATCCTCCACTGAAGCTTTCTTT. Protein: CASSISRSSTEAFF. The variable domain in full, completed from reference TRBV19 and TRBJ1-1, reads DGGITQSPKYLFRKEGQNVTLSCEQNLNHDAMYWYRQDPGQGLRLIYYSQIVNDFQKGDIAEGYSVSREKKESFPLTVTSAQKNPTAFYLCASSISRSSTEAFFGQGTRLTVV.

This sequence joins TRBV29-1 and TRBJ1-2; D remains ambiguous. The CDR3 covers 11 residues. Trimming pared 3 bases from V and 8 bases from J, leaving 10 bases between. The germline V gene has CDR1 SQVTM and CDR2 ANQGSEA. The CDR3 bases are TGCAGCGTTGATTTGGGGAAAGGCTACACCTTC. It codes for CSVDLGKGYTF.

This clonotype was recorded many times. V usage is TRBV7-9 and J usage is TRBJ2-7, with TRBD1 as a possible D gene (5 bases). The V gene lost 1 base and the J gene lost 2 bases, with 18 bases spanning the gap. The CDR3 extends over 17 amino acids. Per germline, CDR1 SEHNR and CDR2 FQNEAQ (reference sequence). The CDR3 DNA follows: TGTGCCAGCAGCTTAGAGGCCGGACGGACACCCCCCTACGAGCAGTACTTC. Amino acid sequence: CASSLEAGRTPPYEQYF.

This clonotype was counted a few times. Germline is not matched at one junction end, which may reflect a read error. The rearrangement uses TRBV11-1 and TRBJ2-2; perhaps TRBD2 as D (5 bases). CDR3 length equals 16 residues. CDR1 SGHAT and CDR2 FQDESV come from the germline V gene (reference sequence). The CDR3 DNA reads TGTGCCAGCAGCTTCACGGCAGCCACGAACACCGGGGAGCTGCTTTTT. Residues: CASSFTAATNTGELLF. The full variable domain, with the rest looked up from reference TRBV11-1 and TRBJ2-2, is EAEVAQSPRYKITEKSQAVAFWCDPISGHATLYWYRQILGQGPELLVQFQDESVVDDSQLPKDRFSAERLKGVDSTLKIQPAELGDSAMYLCASSFTAATNTGELLFGEGSRLTVL.

As for this clonotype: At one of its ends the junction is not consistent with the germline gene, which may arise from a read error. The chain combines TRBV11-2 with TRBJ2-4; 8 positions match TRBD1. The germline V gene has CDR1 SGHAT and CDR2 FQNNGV. The CDR3 sequence is 19 residues long. Here the CDR3 DNA reads TGTGCCAGCAGCTTAGACAGGGGGCTATTCATTAAAGCCAAAAACATTCGGTACTTC. As protein: CASSLDRGLFIKAKNIRYF.

At least ten counts were recorded for this clonotype. This rearrangement joins TRBV19 to TRBJ1-6; 12 bases fit TRBD1. The germline CDR1 and CDR2 sequences are LNHDA and SQIVND (reference sequence). CDR3 size: 15 residues. V gave up 4 bases and J gave up 9 bases; unmatched junction bases: 4. CDR3 nucleotide sequence: TGTGCCAGTAGTAACCCGGGACAGGGGGCTTCACCCCTCCACTTT. This translates into CASSNPGQGASPLHF.

This clonotype was seen many times. DNA of the CDR3: TGTGCCAGCTCACCCCCGTACCAAGAGACCCAGTACTTC. This encodes CASSPPYQETQYF. The chain joins TRBV18 to TRBJ2-5; no firm D call. Germline V gene sequence: CDR1 KGHSH, CDR2 LQKENI. V lost 3 bases and J 0 bases, leaving 5 bases between the germline ends. The CDR3 spans 13 residues. Full variable domain (missing parts from reference TRBV18 and TRBJ2-5): NAGVMQNPRHLVRRRGQEARLRCSPMKGHSHVYWYRQLPEEGLKFMVYLQKENIIDESGMPKERFSAEFPKEGPSILRIQQVVRGDSAAYFCASSPPYQETQYFGPGTRLLVL.

Many counts were recorded for this clonotype. V and J are TRBV6-1 and TRBJ1-1; D gene uncertain. The germline V gene encodes CDR1 MNHNS and CDR2 SASEGT. The V gene lost 1 base and the J gene lost 11 bases, with 17 bases spanning the gap. This CDR3 spans 14 amino acids. For the CDR3, the DNA is TGTGCCAGCAGTGAAGACGGTGGGAGGCTTCGGGCTTTCTTT. Its translation: CASSEDGGRLRAFF.

The V call is TRBV15, the J call TRBJ1-6; D is undetermined. The CDR3 has 16 amino acids. With 2 bases removed from V and 9 bases from J, the gap between germline ends came to 17 bases. Germline V gene data show CDR1 as LNHNV and CDR2 as YYDKDF (reference sequence). The CDR3 region is CATSRSLSFGVSPLHF. The CDR3 DNA follows: TGTGCCACCAGCAGATCCTTGAGTTTCGGGGTTTCACCCCTCCACTTT.

The DNA for the CDR3 is TGTGCCAGTGCCGACAAGGCCACAGCTGGGTATGGCTACACCTTC. It codes for CASADKATAGYGYTF. The chain employs TRBV19 and TRBJ1-2, with no clear D. Germline CDR1 reads LNHDA; CDR2 reads SQIVND (reference sequence). The CDR3 spans 15 residues. Trimming removed 8 bases at V and 5 bases at J, with 21 bases between. Based on the CDR3 plus reference TRBV19 and TRBJ1-2, the full variable domain is DGGITQSPKYLFRKEGQNVTLSCEQNLNHDAMYWYRQDPGQGLRLIYYSQIVNDFQKGDIAEGYSVSREKKESFPLTVTSAQKNPTAFYLCASADKATAGYGYTFGSGTRLTVV.

This clonotype was observed a few times. The chain is built from TRBV15 and TRBJ1-1, with D uncertain. The CDR3 length is 14 residues. V dropped 2 bases and J dropped 5 bases, with 12 bases sitting between them. Per germline, CDR1 LNHNV and CDR2 YYDKDF (reference sequence). CDR3 bases: TGTGCCACCAGCAGAACCGGTGATCAGACTGAAGCTTTCTTT. This gives the protein CATSRTGDQTEAFF.

This clonotype was detected many times. This chain uses TRBV29-1 with TRBJ1-1; D gene uncertain. The CDR3 contains 15 residues. Germline loops: CDR1 SQVTM, CDR2 ANQGSEA. Trimming left V 2 bases short and J 4 bases short, with 17 bases between. The CDR3 DNA reads as TGCAGCGTTGAAATGGGTCTTAAATGGGGCACTGAAGCTTTCTTT. It is translated as CSVEMGLKWGTEAFF.

The chain joins TRBV29-1 to TRBJ1-2; 7 nucleotides agree with TRBD1. The junction had 12 bases not matched to a gene; V was cut back by 5 bases and J by 12 bases. The CDR3 is 12 amino acids. Germline lookup yields CDR1 SQVTM and CDR2 ANQGSEA. The CDR3 region has the DNA TGCAGCGTTTTGGACAGGTTCTCTGGAAACACCTTC. It encodes CSVLDRFSGNTF.

The J gene is TRBJ2-7, the V gene TRBV15; TRBD2 agrees at 8 bases. The CDR3 is 14 amino acids. V shed 2 bases, J shed 7 bases, and the junction held 7 bases outside the gene matches. Germline V gives CDR1 LNHNV, CDR2 YYDKDF (reference sequence). In DNA form, the CDR3 reads TGTGCCACCAGCAGAAGCGGGAGTGGGTATGAGCAGTACTTC. It codes for CATSRSGSGYEQYF.

V usage is TRBV15 and J usage is TRBJ1-5; 12 bases line up with TRBD1. CDR3 length: 16 residues. Trimming at V came to 1 base and at J to 6 bases, leaving 4 bases not matched to a gene. Germline lookup yields CDR1 LNHNV and CDR2 YYDKDF (reference sequence). The CDR3 reads CATSRGGTGGSQPQHF. CDR3 in DNA: TGTGCCACCAGCAGAGGCGGGACAGGGGGCAGTCAGCCCCAGCATTTT.

This clonotype was seen only a few times. The chain employs TRBV18 and TRBJ1-1, with D possibly being TRBD1 (6 bases). V dropped 1 base and J dropped 5 bases, with 14 bases sitting between them. CDR1 is KGHSH, CDR2 LQKENI, per germline. CDR3 length equals 15 residues. CDR3 residues: CASSPRLQGLTEAFF. CDR3 in DNA: TGTGCCAGCTCACCACGCCTACAGGGTTTAACTGAAGCTTTCTTT.

The chain carries TRBV20-1 and TRBJ2-6, with D possibly TRBD1 on 5 matching bases. This CDR3 comprises 16 residues. Per germline, CDR1 DFQATT and CDR2 SNEGSKA (reference sequence). Trimming left V 3 bases short and J 0 bases short, with 12 bases between. This CDR3 is CSASPGWSSGANVLTF. For the CDR3, the DNA is TGCAGTGCTAGTCCAGGGTGGAGCTCTGGGGCCAACGTCCTGACTTTC.

This clonotype was seen repeatedly, ten times or more. The chain has TRBV18 and TRBJ2-7, with TRBD1 matching 10 bases. The germline CDR1 and CDR2 sequences are KGHSH and LQKENI. The V segment lost 8 bases and the J segment 5 bases; nucleotides outside the gene matches: 9. The CDR3 contains 14 residues. The CDR3 DNA follows: TGTGCCAGCGGTCGGACAGGGGGACTCGACGAGCAGTACTTC. Amino acid sequence: CASGRTGGLDEQYF.

The genes are TRBV12-3 or TRBV12-4 and TRBJ1-2, with D perhaps TRBD1 (6 bases). The CDR3 totals 12 residues. The V gene lost 6 bases and the J gene lost 5 bases, with 10 bases spanning the gap. CDR3: CASRDSPYGYTF. The CDR3 nucleotides read TGTGCCAGCAGGGACAGTCCTTATGGCTACACCTTC.

Concerning this clonotype: Because the CDR3 is missing its conserved closing phenylalanine or tryptophan, this is likely a read error. No DNA is shown, since the ends of the CDR3 on it are uncertain; the CDR3 is the one TCRdb lists. The chain links TRBV7-8 to TRBJ2-2; whether TRBD1, the table's D call, matches the DNA was not checked. Germline CDR1 is SGHVS and CDR2 is FQNEAQ. The CDR3 comprises 8 residues, both ends counted. This CDR3 is CASSFSGG.

This clonotype was seen once. This sequence joins TRBV18 and TRBJ1-6; TRBD1 matches at 8 bases. The germline V gene has CDR1 KGHSH and CDR2 LQKENI. The CDR3 covers 14 residues. Trimming removed 3 bases from V and 10 bases from J; junction bases left unmatched: 5. CDR3 sequence: CASSPTGGDSPLHF. In nucleotides, the CDR3 is TGTGCCAGCTCACCTACAGGGGGGGACTCACCCCTCCACTTT.

Points on this clonotype: A much larger clone lies a single base off, so this may be a read error. The chain recombines TRBV5-6 with TRBJ1-4, with TRBD1 matching over 9 bases. CDR3 length: 14 amino acids. Germline-derived CDR1 and CDR2 are SGHDT and YYEEEE. As DNA, the CDR3 is TGTGCCAGCAGCAAACAGGGGGCGTCGGAAAAACTGCTTTTT. Protein sequence: CASSKQGASEKLLF.

The genes are TRBV20-1 and TRBJ2-3, with TRBD2 matching over 11 bases. Germline V CDR1 and CDR2: DFQATT, SNEGSKA (reference sequence). The CDR3 length is 13 residues. V was clipped by 2 bases and J by 6 bases; unmatched bases: 1. DNA of the CDR3: TGCAGTGCTAGACTAGCGGGAGGCGATACGCAGTATTTT. Amino acid sequence: CSARLAGGDTQYF.

J is TRBJ2-3 and V is TRBV20-1, with D tentatively TRBD1 or TRBD2 (5 bases each). The CDR3 covers 16 residues. V lost 5 bases, J lost 6 bases, and 24 bases lay in between. Germline-derived CDR1 and CDR2 are DFQATT and SNEGSKA (reference sequence). The CDR3 here is CSAFSVAGRGRDTQYF. The CDR3, as DNA: TGCAGTGCTTTCAGCGTGGCGGGCCGGGGCAGGGATACGCAGTATTTT.

The chain combines TRBV7-1 with TRBJ1-3, with 9 nucleotides matching TRBD1. TRBV7-1 is given ORF status, its function remaining uncertain. The CDR3 sequence is 21 residues long. V shed 3 bases and J 0 bases; nucleotides not matched to a gene: 18. The CDR3 sequence: CASSSDPYRTGALSSGNTIYF. CDR3 DNA: TGTGCCAGCAGCTCTGACCCGTATCGGACAGGGGCTTTGAGCTCTGGAAACACCATATATTTT.

The V call is TRBV7-6, the J call TRBJ1-2, with D possibly being TRBD1 (5 bases). The CDR3 loop spans 13 amino acids. The V end lost 5 bases, the J end lost 7 bases, and 14 bases lay between the germline ends. Germline loops: CDR1 SGHVS, CDR2 FNYEAQ. CDR3 amino acids: CASSAGGVGGYTF. The CDR3 nucleotides read TGTGCCAGCAGCGCTGGAGGGGTTGGTGGCTACACCTTC.

This clonotype was seen repeatedly, ten times or more. The V gene is TRBV6-5, the J gene TRBJ2-3; 8 bases agree with TRBD2. CDR1 and CDR2 from the germline V gene are MNHEY and SVGAGI. There are 15 residues in the CDR3. J lost 1 base, V lost 4 bases, and 4 bases had no gene match. The CDR3 DNA reads as TGTGCCAGCAGTTTTCAGCGGGGGCGCACAGATACGCAGTATTTT. As protein: CASSFQRGRTDTQYF.

V usage is TRBV19 and J usage is TRBJ1-1, with D perhaps matching TRBD1 (6 bases). The CDR3 extends over 12 amino acids. Germline values: CDR1 LNHDA, CDR2 SQIVND (reference sequence). The V end lost 8 bases, the J end lost 4 bases, and 11 bases lay between the germline ends. The CDR3 DNA reads as TGTGCCAGTTCCGGGGGCAGCACTGAAGCTTTCTTT. Its protein is CASSGGSTEAFF. The full variable domain, with the rest looked up from reference TRBV19 and TRBJ1-1, is DGGITQSPKYLFRKEGQNVTLSCEQNLNHDAMYWYRQDPGQGLRLIYYSQIVNDFQKGDIAEGYSVSREKKESFPLTVTSAQKNPTAFYLCASSGGSTEAFFGQGTRLTVV.

This clonotype was found many times. The chain combines TRBV10-3 with TRBJ2-7; D unclear. Germline CDR1 and CDR2: ENHRY and SYGVKD. V dropped 2 bases and J dropped 4 bases, with 3 bases sitting between them. CDR3 length equals 11 residues. The CDR3 nucleotides are TGTGCCATCAGTGAGGGGTACGAGCAGTACTTC. Protein product: CAISEGYEQYF.

The V call is TRBV10-2, the J call TRBJ1-2, with D perhaps matching TRBD1 (6 bases). V lost 6 bases to trimming and J lost 3 bases, with 14 bases between them. The CDR3 has 14 amino acids. The germline CDR1 and CDR2 sequences are WSHSY and SAAADI. The CDR3 here is CASRGAGEDYGYTF. The CDR3 DNA is TGCGCCAGCAGGGGGGCAGGGGAGGACTATGGCTACACCTTC.